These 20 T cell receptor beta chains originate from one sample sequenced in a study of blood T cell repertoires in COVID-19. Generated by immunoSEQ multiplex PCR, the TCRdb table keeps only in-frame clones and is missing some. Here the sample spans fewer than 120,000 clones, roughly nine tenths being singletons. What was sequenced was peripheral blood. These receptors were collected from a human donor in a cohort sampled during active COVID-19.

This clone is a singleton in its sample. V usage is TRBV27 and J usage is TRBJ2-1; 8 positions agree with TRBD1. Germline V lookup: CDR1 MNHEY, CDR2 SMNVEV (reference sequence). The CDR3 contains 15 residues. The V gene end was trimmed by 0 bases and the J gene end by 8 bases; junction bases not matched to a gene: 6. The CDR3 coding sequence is TGTGCCAGCAGTTTATCCGACAGGGGTATCCATGAGCAGTTCTTC. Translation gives CASSLSDRGIHEQFF.

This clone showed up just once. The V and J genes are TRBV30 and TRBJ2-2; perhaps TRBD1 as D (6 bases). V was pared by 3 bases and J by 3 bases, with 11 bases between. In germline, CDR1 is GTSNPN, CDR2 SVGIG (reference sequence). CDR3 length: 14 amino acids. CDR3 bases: TGTGCCTGGAGAAGGGGGTTCGACACCGGGGAGCTGTTTTTT. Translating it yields CAWRRGFDTGELFF.

The CDR3 DNA reads as TGTGCCAGCAGCTTAAACAGGGACGTAGATACGCAGTATTTT. It is translated as CASSLNRDVDTQYF. The chain joins TRBV7-3 to TRBJ2-3, with TRBD1 as a possible D gene (6 bases). The CDR3 covers 14 residues. CDR1 and CDR2 from the germline V gene are SGHTA and FQGTGA. V shed 1 base and J shed 5 bases, with 10 bases lying between them.

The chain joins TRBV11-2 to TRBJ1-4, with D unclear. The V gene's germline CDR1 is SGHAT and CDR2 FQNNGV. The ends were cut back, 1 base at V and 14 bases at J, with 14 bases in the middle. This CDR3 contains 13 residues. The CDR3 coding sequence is TGTGCCAGCAGCTTAGGAGAGGGAGTCAACCTGTTTTTT. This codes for CASSLGEGVNLFF.

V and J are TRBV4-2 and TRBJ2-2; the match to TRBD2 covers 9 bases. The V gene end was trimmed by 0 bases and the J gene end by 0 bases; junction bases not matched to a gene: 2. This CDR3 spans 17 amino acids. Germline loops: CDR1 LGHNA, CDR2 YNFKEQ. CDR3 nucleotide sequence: TGTGCCAGCAGCCAAGATGTAGCGGGAGCGAACACCGGGGAGCTGTTTTTT. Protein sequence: CASSQDVAGANTGELFF.

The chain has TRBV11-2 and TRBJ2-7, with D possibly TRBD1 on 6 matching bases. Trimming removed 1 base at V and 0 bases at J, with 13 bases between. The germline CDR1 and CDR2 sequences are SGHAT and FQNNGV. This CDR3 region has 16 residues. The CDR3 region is CASSLGGLADSYEQYF. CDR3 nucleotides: TGTGCCAGCAGCTTAGGGGGGCTAGCCGACTCCTACGAGCAGTACTTC.

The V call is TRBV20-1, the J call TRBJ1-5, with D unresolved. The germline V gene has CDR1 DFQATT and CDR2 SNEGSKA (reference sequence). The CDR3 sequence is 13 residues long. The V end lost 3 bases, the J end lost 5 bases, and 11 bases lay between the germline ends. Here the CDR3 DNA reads TGCAGTGCTAGTAGCTTGCTAGATCAGCCCCAGCATTTT. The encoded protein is CSASSLLDQPQHF.

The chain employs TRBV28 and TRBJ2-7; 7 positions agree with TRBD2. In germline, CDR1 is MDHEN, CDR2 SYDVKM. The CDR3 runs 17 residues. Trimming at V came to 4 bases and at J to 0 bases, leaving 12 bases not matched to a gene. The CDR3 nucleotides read TGTGCCAGCAGTTCCCTCGGAGGCGGGAGTCCCTCCTACGAGCAGTACTTC. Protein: CASSSLGGGSPSYEQYF.

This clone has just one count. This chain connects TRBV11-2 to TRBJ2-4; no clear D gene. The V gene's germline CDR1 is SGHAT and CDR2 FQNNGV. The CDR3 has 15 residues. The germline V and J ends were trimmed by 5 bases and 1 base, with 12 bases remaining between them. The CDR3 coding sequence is TGTGCCAGCAGCGGCCTCGCAGCGGCCAAAAACATTCAGTACTTC. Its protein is CASSGLAAAKNIQYF.

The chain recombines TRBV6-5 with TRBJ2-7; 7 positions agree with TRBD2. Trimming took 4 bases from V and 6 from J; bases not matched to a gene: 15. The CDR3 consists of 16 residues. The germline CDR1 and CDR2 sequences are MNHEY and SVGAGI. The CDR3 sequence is CASSLTGGREYPEQYF. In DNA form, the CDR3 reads TGTGCCAGCAGTTTAACGGGAGGCAGGGAGTATCCCGAGCAGTACTTC.

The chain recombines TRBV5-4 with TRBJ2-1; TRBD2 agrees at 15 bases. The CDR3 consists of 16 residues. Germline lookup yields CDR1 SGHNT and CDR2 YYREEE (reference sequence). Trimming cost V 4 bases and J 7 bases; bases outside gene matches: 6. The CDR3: CASSTTGTSGRNEQFF. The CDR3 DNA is TGTGCCAGCAGCACAACCGGGACTAGCGGGAGGAATGAGCAGTTCTTC.

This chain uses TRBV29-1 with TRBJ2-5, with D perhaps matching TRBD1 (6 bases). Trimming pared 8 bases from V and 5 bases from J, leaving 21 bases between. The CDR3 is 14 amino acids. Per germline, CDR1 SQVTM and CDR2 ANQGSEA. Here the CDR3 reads CSLTGPSEMETQYF. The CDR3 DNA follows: TGCAGCCTCACAGGGCCCTCCGAAATGGAGACCCAGTACTTC.

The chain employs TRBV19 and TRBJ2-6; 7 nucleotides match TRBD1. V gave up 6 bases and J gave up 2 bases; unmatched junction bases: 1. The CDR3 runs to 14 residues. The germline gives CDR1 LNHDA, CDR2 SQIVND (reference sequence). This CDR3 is CASSQGAGANVLTF. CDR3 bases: TGTGCCAGTAGCCAGGGGGCTGGGGCCAACGTCCTGACTTTC.

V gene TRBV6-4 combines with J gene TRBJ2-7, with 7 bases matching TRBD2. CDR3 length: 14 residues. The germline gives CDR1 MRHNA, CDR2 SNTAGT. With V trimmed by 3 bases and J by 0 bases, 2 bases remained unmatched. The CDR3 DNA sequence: TGTGCCAGCAGTGAACTAGCGACCTCCTACGAGCAGTACTTC. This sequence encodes CASSELATSYEQYF.

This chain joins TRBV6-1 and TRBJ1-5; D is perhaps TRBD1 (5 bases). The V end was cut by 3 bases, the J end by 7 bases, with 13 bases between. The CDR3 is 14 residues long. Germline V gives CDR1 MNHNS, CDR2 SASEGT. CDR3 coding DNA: TGTGCCAGCAGTGACAGGGAGGGTGAGCAGCCCCAGCATTTT. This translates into CASSDREGEQPQHF.

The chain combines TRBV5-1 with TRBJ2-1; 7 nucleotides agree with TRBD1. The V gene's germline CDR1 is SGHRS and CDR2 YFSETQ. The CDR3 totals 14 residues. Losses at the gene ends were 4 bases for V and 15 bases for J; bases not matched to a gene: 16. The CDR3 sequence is CASSPTSGTVYVFF. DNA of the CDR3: TGCGCCAGCAGCCCGACATCCGGGACAGTCTACGTGTTCTTC. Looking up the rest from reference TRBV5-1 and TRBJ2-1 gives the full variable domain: KAGVTQTPRYLIKTRGQQVTLSCSPISGHRSVSWYQQTPGQGLQFLFEYFSETQRNKGNFPGRFSGRQFSNSRSEMNVSTLELGDSALYLCASSPTSGTVYVFFGPGTRLTVL.

The CDR3 protein is CASSQMSFSGGGRNEQFF. DNA for the CDR3: TGTGCCAGCAGCCAAATGTCCTTCTCCGGCGGGGGGCGGAATGAGCAGTTCTTC. V and J are TRBV5-6 and TRBJ2-1; 8 bases line up with TRBD2. The V segment lost 4 bases and the J segment 7 bases; nucleotides outside the gene matches: 19. In germline, CDR1 is SGHDT, CDR2 YYEEEE. This CDR3 contains 18 residues.

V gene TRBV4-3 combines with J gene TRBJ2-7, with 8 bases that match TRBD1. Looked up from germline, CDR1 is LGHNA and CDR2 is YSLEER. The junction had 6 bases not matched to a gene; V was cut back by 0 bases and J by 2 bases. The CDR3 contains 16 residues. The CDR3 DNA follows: TGCGCCAGCAGCCAAGATTGGGCAGGGGGCACCTACGAGCAGTACTTC. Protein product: CASSQDWAGGTYEQYF.

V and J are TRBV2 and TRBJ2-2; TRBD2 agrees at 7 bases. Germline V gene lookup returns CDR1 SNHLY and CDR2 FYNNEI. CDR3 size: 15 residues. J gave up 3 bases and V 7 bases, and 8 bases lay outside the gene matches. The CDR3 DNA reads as TGTGCCAGCAATTGGGGCGGGGGTTACACCGGGGAGCTGTTTTTT. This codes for CASNWGGGYTGELFF.

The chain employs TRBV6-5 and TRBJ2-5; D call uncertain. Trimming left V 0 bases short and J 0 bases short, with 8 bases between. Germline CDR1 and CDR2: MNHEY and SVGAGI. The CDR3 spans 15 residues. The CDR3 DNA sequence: TGTGCCAGCAGTTACTCGGTCAGGTACCAAGAGACCCAGTACTTC. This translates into CASSYSVRYQETQYF.